A single T cell receptor beta chain is shown here with its context. Its specificity is not known. Trimming cost V 4 bases and J 7 bases; bases outside gene matches: 15. CDR3 size: 19 residues. Germline lookup yields CDR1 LGHNA and CDR2 YNFKEQ. This entry comes from a study of STAT5B mutations in CD4+ large granular lymphocyte leukemia. Study observations and caveats: Compared with healthy controls (2/35), patient top clones favored TRBV06 (8/27).

TCRdb's table, derived via immunoSEQ multiplex PCR, lists solely in-frame clones and lacks some. Of roughly 25,000 clones listed, around two thirds are singletons. This clonotype was sampled from a human donor in good health. What was sequenced was CD4+ T cells from blood buffy coats. This sequence joins TRBV4-2 and TRBJ2-1; 14 bases map to TRBD2. The CDR3, as DNA: TGTGCCAGCAGCCGAAGGACTAGCGGGGGGTCGACCACTATTAATGAGCAGTTCTTC. Translating gives CASSRRTSGGSTTINEQFF.